A selection of T cell receptor beta chains follows, all from one sample in a study of blood T cell repertoires in COVID-19. Method: immunoSEQ multiplex PCR; TCRdb's copy keeps in-frame clones and lacks some. The table has a few hundred thousand clones, approximately 78% seen once. The sequenced sample consisted of PBMCs or T cells enriched from blood (not recorded which). All receptors come from a man in his forties who had recovered from COVID-19. The CDR3 runs from the conserved cysteine through the conserved F or W. A D gene is named only where the DNA matches it firmly. Size values are once, few and many counts, or a class for expanded clones, and some rows have none.

size: once; D: .; V: TRBV18; J: TRBJ1-3; CDR3: CASSPSNAQFSGNTIYF; DNA: TGTGCCAGCTCACCCTCCAATGCCCAGTTCTCTGGAAACACCATATATTTT
size: .; D: .; V: TRBV19; J: TRBJ1-1; CDR3: CASSLMNTEAFF; DNA: TGTGCCAGTAGTTTAATGAACACTGAAGCTTTCTTT
size: .; D: TRBD1; V: TRBV27; J: TRBJ1-5; CDR3: CASSSTGLGLNSNQPQHF; DNA: TGTGCCAGCAGTTCGACAGGGTTGGGGCTCAATAGCAATCAGCCCCAGCATTTT
size: .; D: .; V: TRBV24-1; J: TRBJ1-1; CDR3: CATSRRENTEAFF; DNA: TGTGCCACCAGTAGACGGGAGAACACTGAAGCTTTCTTT
size: once; D: .; V: TRBV28; J: TRBJ1-5; CDR3: CASSFVAGYQPQHF; DNA: TGTGCCAGCAGTTTCGTGGCAGGTTATCAGCCCCAGCATTTT
size: .; D: TRBD1; V: TRBV6-5; J: TRBJ1-2; CDR3: CASVGTGYGYTF; DNA: TGTGCCAGCGTGGGGACAGGCTATGGCTACACCTTC
size: .; D: TRBD1; V: TRBV9; J: TRBJ1-1; CDR3: CASSPRDRERGTEAFF; DNA: TGTGCCAGCAGCCCTCGGGACAGGGAAAGGGGAACTGAAGCTTTCTTT
size: .; D: .; V: TRBV6-5; J: TRBJ1-4; CDR3: CASRRQANEKLFF; DNA: TGTGCCAGCAGAAGACAGGCTAATGAAAAACTGTTTTTT
size: .; D: .; V: TRBV18; J: TRBJ1-5; CDR3: CASSPPGGAGSNQPQHF; DNA: TGTGCCAGCTCACCACCCGGGGGGGCCGGTAGCAATCAGCCCCAGCATTTT
size: .; D: .; V: TRBV3-1/TRBV3-2; J: TRBJ1-3; CDR3: CASSQVVVRSGNTIYF; DNA: TGTGCCAGCAGCCAAGTGGTGGTTCGGTCTGGAAACACCATATATTTT
size: .; D: TRBD2; V: TRBV7-2; J: TRBJ2-7; CDR3: CASSSLAGAYYEQYF; DNA: TGTGCCAGCAGCTCACTAGCGGGGGCCTACTACGAGCAGTACTTC
size: .; D: TRBD2; V: TRBV3-1/TRBV3-2; J: TRBJ2-5; CDR3: CASSQLAGGPPETQYF; DNA: TGTGCCAGCAGCCAACTAGCGGGGGGGCCCCCCGAGACCCAGTACTTC
size: .; D: TRBD1; V: TRBV27; J: TRBJ2-3; CDR3: CASSQTTGGADTQYF; DNA: TGTGCCAGCAGCCAAACGACAGGGGGGGCAGATACGCAGTATTTT
size: few; D: .; V: TRBV5-1; J: TRBJ2-3; CDR3: CASSLDHGTTDTQYF; DNA: TGCGCCAGCAGCTTGGATCACGGGACTACAGATACGCAGTATTTT
size: .; D: .; V: TRBV7-9; J: TRBJ2-7; CDR3: CASTSGATSYEQYF; DNA: TGTGCCAGCACCTCAGGGGCCACGAGCTACGAGCAGTACTTC
size: .; D: .; V: TRBV15; J: TRBJ2-2; CDR3: CATSRGGANTGELFF; DNA: TGTGCCACCAGCAGAGGTGGAGCGAACACCGGGGAGCTGTTTTTT
size: .; D: .; V: TRBV5-6; J: TRBJ1-6; CDR3: CASSESSYNSPLHF; DNA: TGTGCCAGCTCAGAAAGCTCCTATAATTCACCCCTCCACTTT
size: .; D: TRBD1; V: TRBV27; J: TRBJ1-6; CDR3: CASKGTGISYNSPLHF; DNA: TGTGCCAGCAAGGGGACAGGAATCTCCTATAATTCACCCCTCCACTTT